Shown below are 27 T cell receptor beta chains from a single sample sequenced in a study of STAT5B mutations in CD4+ large granular lymphocyte leukemia. Assay: immunoSEQ multiplex PCR; the TCRdb copy retains only in-frame clones and omits some. The sample holds 31,000 or so clones, approximately 79% seen once. The sequencing input was CD4+ T cells from blood buffy coats. Source of these receptors: a human donor in good health.

The chain links TRBV11-2 to TRBJ2-7; 8 bases match TRBD1. This CDR3 has 15 amino acids. V was clipped by 3 bases and J by 3 bases; unmatched bases: 7. The germline CDR1 and CDR2 sequences are SGHAT and FQNNGV. The CDR3 loop reads CASSFTDRGNYEQYF. The CDR3 DNA reads as TGTGCCAGCAGCTTTACTGACAGGGGAAACTACGAGCAGTACTTC.

This sequence joins TRBV5-5 and TRBJ1-5, with 9 bases matching TRBD1. This CDR3 has 15 residues. The V and J ends lost 3 bases and 5 bases, in that order; junction bases with no gene match: 6. Germline-derived CDR1 and CDR2 are SGHKS and YYEKEE (reference sequence). The CDR3 spells CASSSGTGPYQPQHF. The CDR3 DNA is TGTGCCAGCAGCTCCGGGACAGGGCCCTATCAGCCCCAGCATTTT.

J is TRBJ2-3 and V is TRBV7-9, with 7 bases lining up with TRBD1. Germline values: CDR1 SEHNR, CDR2 FQNEAQ (reference sequence). V shed 1 base and J 4 bases; nucleotides not matched to a gene: 8. The CDR3 totals 16 residues. This chain's CDR3 is CASSLVTGKVPDTQYF. In DNA, the CDR3 is TGTGCCAGCAGCTTAGTGACAGGGAAAGTCCCAGATACGCAGTATTTT.

This sequence joins TRBV5-1 and TRBJ2-1, with a tentative D call TRBD2 (6 bases). Germline-derived CDR1 and CDR2 are SGHRS and YFSETQ. Trimming pared 1 base from V and 0 bases from J, leaving 14 bases between. The length of the CDR3 is 17 residues. The CDR3 DNA follows: TGCGCCAGCAGCTTGTTTGGTGGGGGGAACTCCTACAATGAGCAGTTCTTC. It specifies CASSLFGGGNSYNEQFF.

This clone was seen a single time. V usage is TRBV10-2 and J usage is TRBJ1-1; 7 positions match TRBD1. The CDR3 runs 14 residues. The J segment lost 10 bases and the V segment lost 4 bases, leaving 12 bases of the junction unmatched. Germline V gene lookup returns CDR1 WSHSY and CDR2 SAAADI. CDR3 in DNA: TGCGCCAGCAGTGCGCAGGGGGTGAGCGGTGGAGCTTTCTTT. Amino acids: CASSAQGVSGGAFF.

The V gene is TRBV5-1, the J gene TRBJ2-2, with D perhaps TRBD1 or TRBD2 (5 bases each). CDR1 is SGHRS and CDR2 is YFSETQ in the germline V gene. This CDR3 region has 13 residues. Trimming left V 0 bases short and J 8 bases short, with 8 bases between. The CDR3 is CASSLVGTGELFF. In nucleotides, the CDR3 is TGCGCCAGCAGCTTGGTAGGGACGGGGGAGCTGTTTTTT.

The chain combines TRBV7-9 with TRBJ2-7, with D uncertain. CDR3 length: 13 amino acids. V was trimmed by 2 bases and J by 5 bases, leaving 10 bases between them. Germline V gene lookup returns CDR1 SEHNR and CDR2 FQNEAQ (reference sequence). The CDR3 coding sequence is TGTGCCAGCAGCTTATTGGGAACAGACGAGCAGTACTTC. Residues: CASSLLGTDEQYF.

This chain uses TRBV11-2 with TRBJ2-5, with no clear D. The V end lost 3 bases, the J end lost 3 bases, and 8 bases lay between the germline ends. The CDR3 spans 13 residues. CDR1 is SGHAT, CDR2 FQNNGV, per germline. The CDR3 nucleotides read TGTGCCAGCAGCTTCGGCCACAAAGAGACCCAGTACTTC. Translated, it gives CASSFGHKETQYF.

The rearrangement links TRBV7-8 to TRBJ2-7; TRBD2 is a possible D gene (5 bases). Germline assignment: CDR1 SGHVS and CDR2 FQNEAQ. This CDR3 has 15 amino acids. V was clipped by 0 bases and J by 3 bases, with 12 bases between them. The chain's CDR3 is CASSLAAGPNYEQYF. Written as DNA, the CDR3 is TGTGCCAGCAGCTTAGCGGCGGGCCCCAACTACGAGCAGTACTTC.

J is TRBJ2-1 and V is TRBV5-4; D unresolved. The V gene's germline CDR1 is SGHNT and CDR2 YYREEE (reference sequence). The V end lost 4 bases, the J end lost 5 bases, and 13 bases lay between the germline ends. CDR3 length: 14 residues. The CDR3 DNA is TGTGCCAGCAGCCCCCCGAAGGGAAACAATGAGCAGTTCTTC. Translation gives CASSPPKGNNEQFF.

The chain joins TRBV6-4 to TRBJ2-2; 10 nucleotides match TRBD2. The V gene end was trimmed by 6 bases and the J gene end by 1 base; junction bases not matched to a gene: 5. The CDR3 has 16 residues. Germline CDR1 MRHNA, CDR2 SNTAGT. CDR3: CASSSTSGVNTGELFF. The CDR3 nucleotides are TGTGCCAGCAGCTCTACTAGCGGGGTGAACACCGGGGAGCTGTTTTTT.

This sequence joins TRBV9 and TRBJ2-3; 8 positions agree with TRBD2. This CDR3 has 15 amino acids. Germline loops: CDR1 SGDLS, CDR2 YYNGEE. J gave up 3 bases and V 4 bases, and 7 bases lay outside the gene matches. The CDR3 is CASSKGLELTDTQYF. Written as DNA, the CDR3 is TGTGCCAGCAGCAAGGGACTAGAATTGACAGATACGCAGTATTTT.

The CDR3 is CASSEYSKGPRNQPQHF. The DNA for the CDR3 is TGTGCCAGCAGTGAATATTCAAAAGGACCTCGCAATCAGCCCCAGCATTTT. V gene TRBV2 combines with J gene TRBJ1-5; D is ambiguous. This CDR3 has 17 residues. The V gene's germline CDR1 is SNHLY and CDR2 FYNNEI. Trimming removed 2 bases at V and 2 bases at J, with 16 bases between.

The chain has TRBV11-1 and TRBJ1-2; the D is unclear. The CDR3 has 12 amino acids. Germline values: CDR1 SGHAT, CDR2 FQDESV (reference sequence). The V end lost 1 base, the J end lost 5 bases, and 5 bases lay between the germline ends. CDR3 DNA sequence: TGTGCCAGCAGCTTAGGGATATATGGCTACACCTTC. Its translation is CASSLGIYGYTF.

The chain links TRBV7-9 to TRBJ1-1; D might be TRBD1 (5 bases). Germline-derived CDR1 and CDR2 are SEHNR and FQNEAQ (reference sequence). The CDR3 runs to 14 residues. Trimming left V 5 bases short and J 7 bases short, with 17 bases between. The CDR3 sequence is CASSRGDGILEAFF. The CDR3 region has the DNA TGTGCCAGCAGCCGTGGGGACGGAATCCTTGAAGCTTTCTTT.

The rearrangement joins TRBV7-2 to TRBJ2-3, with D hard to call. The germline V gene encodes CDR1 SGHTA and CDR2 FQGNSA. V shed 2 bases and J shed 5 bases, with 5 bases lying between them. This CDR3 is 12 amino acids long. The DNA of the CDR3 is TGTGCCAGCAGCTTATCGGGAGATACGCAGTATTTT. This translates into CASSLSGDTQYF. Looking up the rest from reference TRBV7-2 and TRBJ2-3 gives the full variable domain: GAGVSQSPSNKVTEKGKDVELRCDPISGHTALYWYRQSLGQGLEFLIYFQGNSAPDKSGLPSDRFSAERTGGSVSTLTIQRTQQEDSAVYLCASSLSGDTQYFGPGTRLTVL.

The rearrangement links TRBV6-4 to TRBJ2-3; 10 positions agree with TRBD2. The CDR3 has 15 residues. CDR1 is MRHNA and CDR2 is SNTAGT in the germline V gene. The junction had 8 bases not matched to a gene; V was cut back by 4 bases and J by 7 bases. The CDR3 bases are TGTGCCAGCAGTGCCAGCGGGGGGGCCGGGAATACGCAGTATTTT. Translated, it gives CASSASGGAGNTQYF.

This clone was seen a few times. The gene calls are TRBV12-5 and TRBJ2-1, with D unresolved. CDR1 LGHNT and CDR2 FRNRAP come from the germline V gene. The CDR3 is made up of 13 amino acids. The V gene lost 7 bases and the J gene lost 5 bases, with 12 bases spanning the gap. The CDR3 sequence: CASAIRSNNEQFF. The CDR3 DNA reads as TGTGCTAGTGCGATCCGGTCTAACAATGAGCAGTTCTTC.

The sample holds one count of this clone. The chain is built from TRBV9 and TRBJ2-7, with 7 bases identical to TRBD2. V lost 0 bases and J lost 3; bases outside the gene matches: 6. The germline gives CDR1 SGDLS, CDR2 YYNGEE. CDR3 size: 15 residues. CDR3 sequence (DNA): TGTGCCAGCAGCGTAGGGGGGACTACGAACTACGAGCAGTACTTC. Protein product: CASSVGGTTNYEQYF.

The V and J genes are TRBV5-4 and TRBJ2-1, with TRBD2 identical over 9 bases. Per the germline V gene, CDR1 is SGHNT and CDR2 is YYREEE (reference sequence). With V trimmed by 0 bases and J by 1 base, 5 bases remained unmatched. The CDR3 is made up of 17 amino acids. The CDR3 sequence is CASSLEGAGGSYNEQFF. The CDR3 nucleotides read TGTGCCAGCAGCTTGGAGGGTGCGGGGGGGTCCTACAATGAGCAGTTCTTC.

The rearrangement uses TRBV23-1 and TRBJ2-7; the D is unclear. TRBV23-1 is flagged as an ORF with uncertain function. The germline V and J ends were trimmed by 0 bases and 1 base, with 10 bases remaining between them. CDR3 length: 15 amino acids. The CDR3 reads CASSQSDGDSYEQYF. CDR3 sequence (DNA): TGCGCCAGCAGTCAATCGGACGGAGATTCCTACGAGCAGTACTTC.

CDR3 amino acids: CASKRVRDWEQYF. CDR3 in DNA: TGTGCCAGCAAAAGGGTTCGTGATTGGGAGCAGTACTTC. The rearrangement joins TRBV2 to TRBJ2-7; D not certain. The V end was cut by 7 bases, the J end by 7 bases, with 17 bases between. The CDR3 extends over 13 amino acids. The germline CDR1 and CDR2 sequences are SNHLY and FYNNEI.

This clone was seen only a few times. V and J are TRBV10-1 and TRBJ2-7, with a tentative D call TRBD1 (6 bases). The length of the CDR3 is 14 residues. Trimming pared 6 bases from V and 2 bases from J, leaving 14 bases between. Germline V CDR1 and CDR2: WNHNN, SYGVQD (reference sequence). CDR3 sequence (DNA): TGCGCCAGCAGAGCAGACAGGACCGCCTACGAGCAGTACTTC. Its protein product is CASRADRTAYEQYF.

The genes are TRBV5-1 and TRBJ2-2; 9 nucleotides line up with TRBD2. Germline V gene sequence: CDR1 SGHRS, CDR2 YFSETQ. CDR3 length: 16 amino acids. The V gene end was trimmed by 6 bases and the J gene end by 10 bases; junction bases not matched to a gene: 16. The CDR3 spells CASNPAGAGGSVELFF. In DNA form, the CDR3 reads TGCGCCAGCAACCCAGCAGGGGCGGGAGGGTCGGTGGAGCTGTTTTTT.

This chain connects TRBV6-5 to TRBJ1-3; D possibly corresponds to TRBD1 (6 bases). V was cut by 6 bases and J by 10 bases, with 22 bases left in between. Germline V gene data show CDR1 as MNHEY and CDR2 as SVGAGI. The CDR3 loop spans 15 amino acids. CDR3: CASRNQGTSHSTIYF. The CDR3 DNA sequence: TGTGCCAGCAGAAATCAGGGGACCTCCCATTCTACCATATATTTT.

This chain links TRBV10-2 with TRBJ1-2; TRBD1 agrees at 9 bases. CDR3 length: 14 residues. CDR1 and CDR2 from the germline V gene are WSHSY and SAAADI. The V and J ends lost 8 bases and 0 bases, in that order; junction bases with no gene match: 4. CDR3 protein: CASRDRDPNYGYTF. CDR3 nucleotides: TGCGCCAGCCGGGACAGGGACCCTAACTATGGCTACACCTTC.

The chain employs TRBV7-9 and TRBJ2-3; D is possibly TRBD1 or TRBD2 (5 bases each). V was cut by 6 bases and J by 2 bases, with 15 bases left in between. The CDR3 loop spans 15 amino acids. CDR1 and CDR2 from the germline V gene are SEHNR and FQNEAQ (reference sequence). The CDR3 loop reads CASSRGESSTDTQYF. The CDR3 DNA is TGTGCCAGCAGTCGAGGGGAATCTTCCACAGATACGCAGTATTTT. The entire variable domain, with the rest obtained from reference TRBV7-9 and TRBJ2-3, is as follows: DTGVSQNPRHKITKRGQNVTFRCDPISEHNRLYWYRQTLGQGPEFLTYFQNEAQLEKSRLLSDRFSAERPKGSFSTLEIQRTEQGDSAMYLCASSRGESSTDTQYFGPGTRLTVL.